This T cell receptor beta chain originates from a study of CD8 T cells in Susac syndrome. V lost 4 bases and J lost 4, with 10 bases in between. CDR1 and CDR2 (germline): GTSNPN, SVGIG (reference sequence). The CDR3 length is 12 residues. The study sequenced TCR beta in blood CD8+ and CD4+ T cells. The multiple sclerosis control group comprised treatment-naive patients with stable or active relapsing-remitting disease. TEMRA cells were FACS-enriched, unlike CD8+ and CD4+ T cells, which were negatively isolated. RNA was extracted with the RNeasy kit, and a quantity of about 0.45 to 1 ug was reverse transcribed using random hexamers. TCR beta CDR3 was amplified by immunoSEQ covering 54 Vbeta and 13 Jbeta. One entry per CDR3 protein, called by TCRdb with MiXCR from the immunoSEQ multiplex PCR reads. Among almost 450,000 distinct CDR3 sequences, more than 80% were seen once, and the ten largest hold about 0.12%.

The source is a human donor with multiple sclerosis. Material: CD8+ T cells from PBMCs. The chain recombines TRBV30 with TRBJ1-1, with D hard to call. CDR3 bases: TGTGCCTGGAAGCCTTGGCGCACTGAAGCTTTCTTT. Its translation: CAWKPWRTEAFF. Complete variable domain (other parts from reference TRBV30 and TRBJ1-1): SQTIHQWPATLVQPVGSPLSLECTVEGTSNPNLYWYRQAAGRGLQLLFYSVGIGQISSEVPQNLSASRPQDRQFILSSKKLLLSDSGFYLCAWKPWRTEAFFGQGTRLTVV.